This T cell receptor (beta chain) was sequenced for a study of T-cell memory formation after mild COVID-19. Study background: The study found TCR clusters largely donor specific.

The V end was cut by 3 bases, the J end by 8 bases, with 10 bases between. Germline V CDR1 and CDR2: DFQATT, SNEGSKA (reference sequence). The CDR3 runs 11 residues. TCRdb called the 5' RACE reads again in MiXCR, with one record for every CDR3 protein. The repertoire includes roughly 260,000 distinct CDR3 sequences, less than 20% of them detected once, and around 3.8% sits in the top ten. Material for sequencing was PBMCs or a T cell subset sorted from them (not recorded which). The chain uses TRBV20-1 and TRBJ1-1; a possible D gene is TRBD1 (5 bases). This receptor was taken from a man between 18 and 35 years old who had mild COVID-19 (a few samples of this study predate the infection). Cell type and time point are not known. CDR3 loop: CSASRVEEAFF. CDR3 bases: TGCAGTGCTAGCAGGGTGGAGGAAGCTTTCTTT.